A single sample gave rise to the 10 T cell receptor beta chains below, sequenced in a study of T cells in Graves' hyperthyroidism and ophthalmopathy. Amplified TCR beta CDR3 regions derived from RNA transcripts. The HTBI primer set was used in a first-round RT-PCR of the TCR CDR3. TCRdb used MiXCR to reprocess the multiplex PCR reads, holding one entry per CDR3 protein. The sample lists 480,000 or so distinct CDR3 sequences, 13% to 15% occurring once. Sequencing was carried out using blood. These receptors were obtained from a woman between 18 and 29 years old with Graves' hyperthyroidism.

This clonotype was picked up a small number of times. The V call is TRBV20-1, the J call TRBJ1-5; D gene ambiguous. Germline assignment: CDR1 DFQATT and CDR2 SNEGSKA (reference sequence). This CDR3 comprises 13 residues. V was pared by 5 bases and J by 2 bases, with 10 bases between. As DNA, the CDR3 is TGCAGTGCTGGGGTTTGGGGCAATCAGCCCCAGCATTTT. It yields the protein CSAGVWGNQPQHF.

The sample holds a few counts of this clonotype. The chain combines TRBV19 with TRBJ1-5, with D uncertain. CDR1 and CDR2 from the germline V gene are LNHDA and SQIVND (reference sequence). V dropped 4 bases and J dropped 5 bases, with 12 bases sitting between them. This CDR3 is built from 14 residues. CDR3 sequence: CASSTGSAYQPQHF. DNA for the CDR3: TGTGCCAGTAGTACGGGTAGTGCTTATCAGCCCCAGCATTTT.

This clonotype has at least ten counts. The V gene is TRBV24-1, the J gene TRBJ2-2, with 7 bases fitting TRBD1. The CDR3 extends over 15 amino acids. V was pared by 8 bases and J by 3 bases, with 8 bases of the junction left unmatched. The germline gives CDR1 KGHDR, CDR2 SFDVKD. CDR3 sequence: CATNSEQGDTGELFF. Here the CDR3 DNA reads TGTGCCACCAATAGTGAGCAGGGGGACACCGGGGAGCTGTTTTTT.

This clonotype was detected ten times or more. This chain joins TRBV12-3 or TRBV12-4 and TRBJ2-1, with 14 bases matching TRBD2. Losses at the gene ends were 5 bases for V and 5 bases for J; bases not matched to a gene: 17. The CDR3 spans 20 residues. The CDR3 loop reads CASSPRPPGLAGEVNNEQFF. CDR3 bases: TGTGCCAGCAGTCCTCGCCCACCGGGACTAGCGGGAGAGGTTAACAATGAGCAGTTCTTC.

The table lists this clonotype with many counts. The gene calls are TRBV12-3 or TRBV12-4 and TRBJ2-1, with 7 bases matching TRBD2. V lost 2 bases to trimming and J lost 7 bases; unmatched junction nucleotides: 5. This CDR3 contains 14 residues. DNA of the CDR3: TGTGCCAGCAGTTTATGGGGGGGGACGAATGAGCAGTTCTTC. It yields the protein CASSLWGGTNEQFF.

The chain employs TRBV14 and TRBJ1-2, with TRBD1 as a possible D gene (5 bases). The germline V and J ends were trimmed by 4 bases and 6 bases, with 18 bases remaining between them. The CDR3 totals 15 residues. Germline CDR1 is SGHDN and CDR2 is FVKESK. The CDR3 loop is CASSPLLEGIHGYTF. The DNA of the CDR3 is TGTGCCAGCAGCCCCCTATTGGAGGGGATACATGGCTACACCTTC.

The rearrangement joins TRBV5-1 to TRBJ2-1, with D possibly TRBD2 on 6 matching bases. The CDR3 is made up of 17 amino acids. Between the trimmed V and J ends, which lost 0 bases and 7 bases, there was a span of 20 bases. Germline V lookup: CDR1 SGHRS, CDR2 YFSETQ. CDR3 coding DNA: TGCGCCAGCAGCTTGGATGGACAACGACTAGTCCCGAATGAGCAGTTCTTC. Encoded protein: CASSLDGQRLVPNEQFF.

There are many counts of this clonotype. V is TRBV7-3 and J is TRBJ2-7, with 10 bases matching TRBD1. The J segment lost 6 bases and the V segment lost 5 bases, leaving 7 bases of the junction unmatched. The CDR3 spans 14 residues. Germline V lookup: CDR1 SGHTA, CDR2 FQGTGA. The CDR3, as DNA: TGTGCCAGCAGCCCCCGACAGGGGGCAGGCGAGCAGTACTTC. This codes for CASSPRQGAGEQYF.

The rearrangement links TRBV11-3 to TRBJ2-1, with 10 positions matching TRBD2. In germline, CDR1 is SGHNT, CDR2 YENEEA. The CDR3 has 13 amino acids. J was trimmed by 6 bases and V by 8 bases; bases with no gene match: 4. The CDR3 region is CASATSGANEQFF. The CDR3 nucleotides are TGTGCCAGCGCTACTAGCGGGGCCAATGAGCAGTTCTTC.

This clonotype was recorded a few times. J is TRBJ2-3 and V is TRBV12-3 or TRBV12-4; D not resolved. The CDR3 totals 12 residues. The V end lost 4 bases, the J end lost 4 bases, and 6 bases lay between the germline ends. CDR3 DNA sequence: TGTGCCAGCAGTTCTAGGTCAGATACGCAGTATTTT. Amino acids: CASSSRSDTQYF.